These 2 T cell receptor beta chains were sequenced from one sample in a study of cytomegalovirus exposure and HLA in healthy donors. The PCR had 60 Vbeta and 13 Jbeta primers. The protocol was immunoSEQ multiplex PCR, while the TCRdb copy is restricted to in-frame clones and leaves out a portion. The data hold 180,000 or so clones, with 82% observed a single time. Sequencing was carried out using PBMCs. Receptors were obtained from a boy aged 2 to 10 in good health and CMV-seronegative.

The CDR3 loop is CASSYGKGNYNSPLHF. CDR3 nucleotide sequence: TGTGCCAGCAGTTACGGAAAGGGGAACTATAATTCACCCCTCCACTTT. The chain recombines TRBV2 with TRBJ1-6; possibly TRBD1 for D (5 bases). There are 16 residues in the CDR3. The germline gives CDR1 SNHLY, CDR2 FYNNEI. V was shortened by 5 bases and J by 3 bases, with 14 bases between the two germline ends.

This clone was detected once. The chain joins TRBV15 to TRBJ2-1, with a tentative D call TRBD1 (5 bases). Germline CDR1 reads LNHNV; CDR2 reads YYDKDF (reference sequence). Trimming took 1 base from V and 8 from J, leaving 12 bases between them. There are 14 residues in the CDR3. CDR3 sequence: CATSRGARADEQFF. CDR3 DNA: TGTGCCACCAGCAGAGGGGCCAGGGCCGATGAGCAGTTCTTC.